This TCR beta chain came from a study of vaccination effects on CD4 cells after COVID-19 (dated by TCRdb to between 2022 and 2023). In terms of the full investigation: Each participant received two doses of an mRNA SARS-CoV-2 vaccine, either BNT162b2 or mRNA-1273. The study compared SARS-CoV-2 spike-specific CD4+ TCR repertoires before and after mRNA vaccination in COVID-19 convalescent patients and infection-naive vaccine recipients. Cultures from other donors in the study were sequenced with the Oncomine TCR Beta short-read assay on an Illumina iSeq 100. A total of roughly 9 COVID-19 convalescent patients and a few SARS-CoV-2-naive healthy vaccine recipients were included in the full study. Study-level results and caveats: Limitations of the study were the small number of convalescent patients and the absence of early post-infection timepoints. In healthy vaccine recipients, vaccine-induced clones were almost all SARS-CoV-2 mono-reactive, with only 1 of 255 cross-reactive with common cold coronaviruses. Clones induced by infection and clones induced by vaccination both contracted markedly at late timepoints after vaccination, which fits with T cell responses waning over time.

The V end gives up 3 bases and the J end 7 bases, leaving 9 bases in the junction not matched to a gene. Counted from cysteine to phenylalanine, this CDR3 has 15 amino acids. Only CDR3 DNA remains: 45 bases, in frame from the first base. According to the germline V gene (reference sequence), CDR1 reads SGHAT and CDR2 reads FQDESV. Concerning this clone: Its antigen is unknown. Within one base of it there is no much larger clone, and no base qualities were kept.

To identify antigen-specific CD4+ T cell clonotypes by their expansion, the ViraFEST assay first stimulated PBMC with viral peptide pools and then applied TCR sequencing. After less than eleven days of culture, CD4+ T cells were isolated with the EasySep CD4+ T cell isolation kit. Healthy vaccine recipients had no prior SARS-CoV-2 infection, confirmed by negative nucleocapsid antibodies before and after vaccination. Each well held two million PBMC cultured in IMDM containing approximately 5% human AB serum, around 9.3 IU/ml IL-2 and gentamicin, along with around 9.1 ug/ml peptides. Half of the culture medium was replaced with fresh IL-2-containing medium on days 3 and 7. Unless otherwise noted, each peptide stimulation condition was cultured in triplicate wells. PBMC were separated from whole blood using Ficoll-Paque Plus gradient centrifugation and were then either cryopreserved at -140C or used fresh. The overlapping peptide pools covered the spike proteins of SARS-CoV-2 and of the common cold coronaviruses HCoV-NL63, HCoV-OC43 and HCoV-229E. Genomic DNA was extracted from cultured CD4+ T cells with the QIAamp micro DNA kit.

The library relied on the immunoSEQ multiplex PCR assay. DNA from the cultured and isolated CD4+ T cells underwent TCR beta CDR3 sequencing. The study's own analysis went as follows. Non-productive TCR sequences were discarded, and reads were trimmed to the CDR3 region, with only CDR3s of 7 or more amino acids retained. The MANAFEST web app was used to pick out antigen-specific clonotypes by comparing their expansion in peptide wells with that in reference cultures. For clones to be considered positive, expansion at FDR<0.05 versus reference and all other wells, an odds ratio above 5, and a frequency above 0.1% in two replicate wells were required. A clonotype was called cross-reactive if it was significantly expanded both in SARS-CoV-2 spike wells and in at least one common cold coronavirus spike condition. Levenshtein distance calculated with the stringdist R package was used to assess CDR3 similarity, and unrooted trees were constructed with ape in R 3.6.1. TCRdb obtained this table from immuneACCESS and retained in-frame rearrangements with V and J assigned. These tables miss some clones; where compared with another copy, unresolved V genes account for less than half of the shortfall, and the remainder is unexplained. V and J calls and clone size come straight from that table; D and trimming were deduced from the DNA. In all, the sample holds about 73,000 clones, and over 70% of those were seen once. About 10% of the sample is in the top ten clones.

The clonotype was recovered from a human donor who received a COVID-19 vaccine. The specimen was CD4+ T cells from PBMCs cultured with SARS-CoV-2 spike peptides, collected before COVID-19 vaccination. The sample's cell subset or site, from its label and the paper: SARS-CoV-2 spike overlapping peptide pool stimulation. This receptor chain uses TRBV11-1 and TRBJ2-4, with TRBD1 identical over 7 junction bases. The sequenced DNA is TGTGCCAGCAGCTTGCTAGGGGGCTTCGGCAACATTCAGTACTTC. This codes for CASSLLGGFGNIQYF.